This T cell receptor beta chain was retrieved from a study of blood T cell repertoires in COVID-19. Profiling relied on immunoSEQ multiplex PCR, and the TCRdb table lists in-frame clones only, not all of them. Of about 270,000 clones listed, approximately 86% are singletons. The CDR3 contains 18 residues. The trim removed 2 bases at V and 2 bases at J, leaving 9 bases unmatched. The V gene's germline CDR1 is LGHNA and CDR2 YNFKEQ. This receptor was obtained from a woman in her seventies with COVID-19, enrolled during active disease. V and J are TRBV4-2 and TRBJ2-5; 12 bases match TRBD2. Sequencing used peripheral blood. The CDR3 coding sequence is TGTGCCAGCAGCCAAACGGCTAGCGGGGGGGGGCTTCAAGAGACCCAGTACTTC. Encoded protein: CASSQTASGGGLQETQYF.